Each of the 22 T cell receptor beta chains below was sequenced from the same sample in a study of shared clonotypes between healthy human individuals. Here immunoSEQ multiplex PCR was the method, and the copy in TCRdb shows in-frame clones only, minus some. The sample has about 680,000 clones; around three quarters are singletons. Source material: memory CD4+ T cells sorted from blood. Subset defined: CD45RA-negative fraction. These receptors were obtained from a woman aged 25-40 years in good health.

For the CDR3, the DNA is TGTGCCAGTAGTATAGATATCCGGACAGGGAGCTCCTACGAGCAGTACTTC. This sequence encodes CASSIDIRTGSSYEQYF. This chain uses TRBV19 with TRBJ2-7; TRBD1 agrees at 8 bases. Germline CDR1 and CDR2: LNHDA and SQIVND (reference sequence). The CDR3 is 17 residues long. Trimming removed 0 bases from V and 0 bases from J; junction bases left unmatched: 7. Together with reference TRBV19 and TRBJ2-7, the CDR3 gives the full variable domain: DGGITQSPKYLFRKEGQNVTLSCEQNLNHDAMYWYRQDPGQGLRLIYYSQIVNDFQKGDIAEGYSVSREKKESFPLTVTSAQKNPTAFYLCASSIDIRTGSSYEQYFGPGTRLTVT.

The chain carries TRBV7-9 and TRBJ2-6, with D unresolved. V was shortened by 3 bases and J by 1 base, with 4 bases between the two germline ends. Germline V lookup: CDR1 SEHNR, CDR2 FQNEAQ (reference sequence). The CDR3 is 14 amino acids. The CDR3 spells CASSFSSGANVLTF. DNA of the CDR3: TGTGCCAGCAGCTTCTCTTCTGGGGCCAACGTCCTGACTTTC. The full variable domain, with the rest looked up from reference TRBV7-9 and TRBJ2-6, is DTGVSQNPRHKITKRGQNVTFRCDPISEHNRLYWYRQTLGQGPEFLTYFQNEAQLEKSRLLSDRFSAERPKGSFSTLEIQRTEQGDSAMYLCASSFSSGANVLTFGAGSRLTVL.

This chain joins TRBV2 and TRBJ1-3; D may be TRBD1 (6 bases). The CDR3 runs 13 residues. Germline CDR1 is SNHLY and CDR2 is FYNNEI. The V gene lost 9 bases and the J gene lost 2 bases, with 11 bases spanning the gap. The CDR3 DNA is TGTGCCAGTACAGGGACAACTGGAAACACCATATATTTT. Amino acid sequence: CASTGTTGNTIYF.

The gene calls are TRBV7-9 and TRBJ1-1, with a weak D call TRBD1 (5 bases). This CDR3 is built from 16 residues. The V end was cut by 0 bases, the J end by 4 bases, with 15 bases between. Germline V gene data show CDR1 as SEHNR and CDR2 as FQNEAQ (reference sequence). This chain's CDR3 is CASSLAQSLGGTEAFF. CDR3 nucleotide sequence: TGTGCCAGCAGCTTAGCTCAGTCACTGGGGGGCACTGAAGCTTTCTTT.

This clone appeared once. This chain connects TRBV6-1 to TRBJ2-1; TRBD1 matches at 11 bases. The junction had 4 bases not matched to a gene; V was cut back by 6 bases and J by 3 bases. CDR3 size: 15 residues. Germline-derived CDR1 and CDR2 are MNHNS and SASEGT. The CDR3 loop is CASSWGQGGYNEQFF. The CDR3, as DNA: TGTGCCAGCAGCTGGGGACAGGGGGGCTACAATGAGCAGTTCTTC.

J is TRBJ2-3 and V is TRBV18; D is uncertain. V was trimmed by 0 bases and J by 5 bases, leaving 6 bases between them. The CDR3 length is 13 residues. From germline, CDR1 is KGHSH and CDR2 LQKENI. As DNA, the CDR3 is TGTGCCAGCTCACCACCGTCGGAAGATACGCAGTATTTT. It specifies CASSPPSEDTQYF.

The chain recombines TRBV6-5 with TRBJ2-7, with 9 bases identical to TRBD2. CDR3 size: 15 residues. The V segment lost 7 bases and the J segment 0 bases; nucleotides outside the gene matches: 7. The germline V gene has CDR1 MNHEY and CDR2 SVGAGI. CDR3 coding DNA: TGTGCCAGCACTCCGACTAGCGGCTCCTCCTACGAGCAGTACTTC. It codes for CASTPTSGSSYEQYF.

Only one count was recorded for this clone. The chain employs TRBV29-1 and TRBJ2-4; D possibly matches TRBD1 or TRBD2 (5 bases each). The V end lost 4 bases, the J end lost 3 bases, and 10 bases lay between the germline ends. The CDR3 is made up of 13 amino acids. The V gene's germline CDR1 is SQVTM and CDR2 ANQGSEA. The CDR3 spells CSVVGESKNIQYF. The CDR3 nucleotides are TGCAGCGTTGTGGGGGAGAGCAAAAACATTCAGTACTTC.

The DNA for the CDR3 is TGTGCCAGCAGCCACGGAGATTATGGGCAGCCCCAGCATTTT. This sequence encodes CASSHGDYGQPQHF. V gene TRBV16 combines with J gene TRBJ1-5; no firm D call. This CDR3 has 14 residues. Germline V lookup: CDR1 KGHSY, CDR2 FQNENV. Trimming left V 3 bases short and J 7 bases short, with 13 bases between.

V gene TRBV30 combines with J gene TRBJ2-7; either TRBD1 or TRBD2 may supply D (5 bases each). The length of the CDR3 is 14 residues. Trimming took 4 bases from V and 7 from J, leaving 20 bases between them. CDR1 and CDR2 from the germline V gene are GTSNPN and SVGIG (reference sequence). The CDR3 DNA is TGTGCCTGGACTACTAGGGGCCAAAACCGTGAGCAGTACTTC. It yields the protein CAWTTRGQNREQYF.

The V call is TRBV6-1, the J call TRBJ1-1; D ambiguous. Germline V gene data show CDR1 as MNHNS and CDR2 as SASEGT. The CDR3 runs 13 residues. The V and J ends lost 3 bases and 4 bases respectively, with 9 bases between them. CDR3 coding DNA: TGTGCCAGCAGTGAGTTTGGGTCCACTGAAGCTTTCTTT. This translates into CASSEFGSTEAFF.

This clone has only one observation. A read error may explain this, as a much larger clone is one base away. Other nucleotide sequences in the sample specify the same CDR3. This sequence joins TRBV5-1 and TRBJ2-5, with D tentatively TRBD2 (6 bases). From germline, CDR1 is SGHRS and CDR2 YFSETQ. The CDR3 length is 13 residues. The DNA for the CDR3 is TGTGCCAGCAGCGCCCTAGCGAAGGAGACCCAGTACTTC. The encoded protein is CASSALAKETQYF.

The CDR3 DNA sequence: TGTGCCAGCACGACTAGCGGTCCGCTCCACGAGCAGTACTTC. It codes for CASTTSGPLHEQYF. The chain has TRBV25-1 and TRBJ2-7, with 9 bases lining up with TRBD2. The V gene end was trimmed by 7 bases and the J gene end by 5 bases; junction bases not matched to a gene: 9. Germline lookup yields CDR1 MGHDK and CDR2 SYGVNS. The CDR3 has 14 residues.

This clone was recorded once. This chain links TRBV11-3 with TRBJ2-3; D unclear. CDR1 is SGHNT and CDR2 is YENEEA in the germline V gene. The CDR3 has 15 amino acids. V was shortened by 1 base and J by 0 bases, with 8 bases between the two germline ends. The CDR3 DNA sequence: TGTGCCAGCAGCTTAGTTTTGAGTAGCACAGATACGCAGTATTTT. Amino acid sequence: CASSLVLSSTDTQYF.

This chain connects TRBV19 to TRBJ2-2; D is perhaps TRBD1 (5 bases). CDR3 size: 16 residues. CDR1 is LNHDA, CDR2 SQIVND, per germline (reference sequence). V lost 1 base, J lost 0 bases, and 9 bases lay in between. The CDR3 loop is CASSIGGGPNTGELFF. As DNA, the CDR3 is TGTGCCAGTAGTATAGGGGGCGGACCGAACACCGGGGAGCTGTTTTTT.

The DNA of the CDR3 is TGCGCCAGCAGGGGACTAGCGGGAGGGTACGAGCAGTACTTC. This sequence encodes CASRGLAGGYEQYF. V and J are TRBV10-2 and TRBJ2-7, with TRBD2 matching over 16 bases. Germline V gene data show CDR1 as WSHSY and CDR2 as SAAADI. The CDR3 spans 14 residues. Trimming at V came to 6 bases and at J to 4 bases, leaving 0 bases not matched to a gene.

The V gene is TRBV29-1, the J gene TRBJ1-4, with D hard to call. This CDR3 contains 12 residues. Germline V gives CDR1 SQVTM, CDR2 ANQGSEA. V was cut by 7 bases and J by 7 bases, with 13 bases left in between. The CDR3 DNA follows: TGCAGCGCGGGGTATACGCCTGAAAAACTGTTTTTT. Its translation is CSAGYTPEKLFF.

This clone has a single count. The V call is TRBV19, the J call TRBJ2-4; 9 bases map to TRBD2. V was pared by 1 base and J by 0 bases, with 1 base of the junction left unmatched. CDR1 is LNHDA and CDR2 is SQIVND in the germline V gene (reference sequence). This CDR3 is 16 amino acids long. This CDR3 reads CASSIGAGGAKNIQYF. CDR3 nucleotide sequence: TGTGCCAGTAGTATAGGAGCGGGGGGAGCCAAAAACATTCAGTACTTC.

This clone was counted between two and nine times. The chain joins TRBV19 to TRBJ2-5; D call uncertain. Trimming removed 9 bases at V and 4 bases at J, with 15 bases between. CDR1 and CDR2 (germline): LNHDA, SQIVND (reference sequence). This CDR3 spans 13 amino acids. The CDR3 DNA reads TGTGCCAGCGCTAGGGCAGTGGGAGAGACCCAGTACTTC. The encoded protein is CASARAVGETQYF.

This clone was observed a handful of times. The chain has TRBV29-1 and TRBJ1-1; TRBD1 agrees at 10 bases. Trimming took 7 bases from V and 6 from J; bases not matched to a gene: 11. CDR3 length equals 14 residues. CDR1 is SQVTM, CDR2 ANQGSEA, per germline. As DNA, the CDR3 is TGCAGCGCCGTCCCCGGACAGGGGGTCGCTGAAGCTTTCTTT. It codes for CSAVPGQGVAEAFF.

This clone was counted a few times. The chain links TRBV5-5 to TRBJ2-2, with D possibly called TRBD1 or TRBD2 (5 bases each). Trimming pared 7 bases from V and 5 bases from J, leaving 15 bases between. The CDR3 is 14 amino acids. Germline V lookup: CDR1 SGHKS, CDR2 YYEKEE (reference sequence). CDR3 sequence reads: CASRGARDTGELFF. In DNA, the CDR3 is TGTGCCAGCCGAGGGGCGAGGGATACCGGGGAGCTGTTTTTT.

The gene calls are TRBV6-1 and TRBJ2-4, with 11 bases that match TRBD2. V lost 4 bases to trimming and J lost 8 bases; unmatched junction nucleotides: 4. CDR3 length: 14 residues. From germline, CDR1 is MNHNS and CDR2 SASEGT. The CDR3 DNA reads TGTGCCAGCAGTGCTAGCGGGAGGAGTTACATTCAGTACTTC. This encodes CASSASGRSYIQYF.